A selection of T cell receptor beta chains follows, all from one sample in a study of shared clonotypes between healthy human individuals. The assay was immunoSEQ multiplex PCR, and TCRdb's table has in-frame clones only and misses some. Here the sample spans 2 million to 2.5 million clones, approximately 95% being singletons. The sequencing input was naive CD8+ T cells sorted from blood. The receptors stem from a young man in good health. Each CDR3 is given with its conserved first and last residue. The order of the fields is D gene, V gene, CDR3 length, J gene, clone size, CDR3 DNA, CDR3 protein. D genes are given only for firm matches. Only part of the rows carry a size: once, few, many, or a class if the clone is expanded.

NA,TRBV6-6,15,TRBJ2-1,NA,TGTGCCAGCAGTTACCAAGTGGCGGACTACAATGAGCAGTTCTTC,CASSYQVADYNEQFF
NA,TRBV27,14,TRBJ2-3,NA,TGTGCCAGCAGTTTGTCCGCTAGAACAGATACGCAGTATTTT,CASSLSARTDTQYF
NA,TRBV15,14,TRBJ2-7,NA,TGTGCCACCAGCAGCTCTCAACAGGAAGACGAGCAGTACTTC,CATSSSQQEDEQYF
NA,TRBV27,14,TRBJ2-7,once,TGTGCCAGCAGTTTGCCCGGTGGTAGGTACGAGCAGTACTTC,CASSLPGGRYEQYF
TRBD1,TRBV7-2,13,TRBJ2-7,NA,TGTGCCAGCAGCGTCCGGGACAGTTACGAGCAGTACTTC,CASSVRDSYEQYF
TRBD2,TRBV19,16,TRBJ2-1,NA,TGTGCCAGTAGTATGATGAGCGGGAGCTCCTACAATGAGCAGTTCTTC,CASSMMSGSSYNEQFF
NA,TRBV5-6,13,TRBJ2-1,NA,TGTGCCAGCAGCTTGGGACTAGTCAATGAGCAGTTCTTC,CASSLGLVNEQFF
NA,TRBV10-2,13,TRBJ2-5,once,TGCGCCAGCACCGAGGGGTACCAAGAGACCCAGTACTTC,CASTEGYQETQYF
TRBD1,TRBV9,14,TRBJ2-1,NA,TGTGCCAGCAGCGTAAAGGGGGCAGTCGATGAGCAGTTCTTC,CASSVKGAVDEQFF
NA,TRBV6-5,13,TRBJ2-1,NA,TGTGCCAGCAGGGAAGGGTGGGAAAATGAGCAGTTCTTC,CASREGWENEQFF
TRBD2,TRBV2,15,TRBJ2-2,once,TGTGCCAGCAGACAGACTAGCATTTTCGCCGGGGAGCTGTTTTTT,CASRQTSIFAGELFF
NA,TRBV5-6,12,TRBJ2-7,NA,TGTGCCAGCAGCCATTTAACCTACGAGCAGTACTTC,CASSHLTYEQYF
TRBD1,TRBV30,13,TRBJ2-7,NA,TGTGCCTGGAGGCCGGGACAGTCCTACGAGCAGTACTTC,CAWRPGQSYEQYF
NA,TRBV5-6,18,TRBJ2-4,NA,TGTGCCAGCAGCTTGAGGGCTGGTGGGGGGTGGCCCAAAAACATTCAGTACTTC,CASSLRAGGGWPKNIQYF
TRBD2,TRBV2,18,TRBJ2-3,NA,TGTGCCGCGGGATTAGGACTGATTTATACTAGCGGCACAGATACGCAGTATTTT,CAAGLGLIYTSGTDTQYF
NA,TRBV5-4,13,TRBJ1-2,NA,TGTGCCAGCAGTCAAGACCGGAACTATGGCTACACCTTC,CASSQDRNYGYTF
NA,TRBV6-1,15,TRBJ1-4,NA,TGTGCCAGCAGTGAAAGCCGTCAGGCTAATGAAAAACTGTTTTTT,CASSESRQANEKLFF
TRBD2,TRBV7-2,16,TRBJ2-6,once,TGTGCCAGCAGCATCGGACTAGCGGGGGCGGTGAACGTCCTGACTTTC,CASSIGLAGAVNVLTF
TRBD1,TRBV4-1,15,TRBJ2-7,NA,TGCGCCAGCAGCCCAGGACAGGACAGCTCCTACGAGCAGTACTTC,CASSPGQDSSYEQYF
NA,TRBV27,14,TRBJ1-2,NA,TGTGCCAGCAGTTTCGCAGGCGCTAACTATGGCTACACCTTC,CASSFAGANYGYTF
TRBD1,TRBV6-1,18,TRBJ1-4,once,TGTGCCAGCAGTGCCCTGGGACAGGAATATTCTACTAATGAAAAACTGTTTTTT,CASSALGQEYSTNEKLFF
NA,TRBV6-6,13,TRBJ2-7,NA,TGTGCCAGCAGCCAGGACAACTCCTACGAGCAGTACTTC,CASSQDNSYEQYF
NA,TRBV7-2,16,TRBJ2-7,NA,TGTGCCAGCAGCAAATGGTCTGGGACTGGATTTTACGAGCAGTACTTC,CASSKWSGTGFYEQYF
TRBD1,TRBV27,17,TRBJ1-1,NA,TGTGCCAGCAGTTTCCTCAAGGGGACAGGGGGAGGCACTGAAGCTTTCTTT,CASSFLKGTGGGTEAFF
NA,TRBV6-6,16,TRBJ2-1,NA,TGTGCCAGCAACCTACTGGGGGGGGCTCCCAAAGGTGAGCAGTTCTTC,CASNLLGGAPKGEQFF
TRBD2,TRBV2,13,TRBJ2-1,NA,TGTGCCAGCAGGGGCGGGAGGGTCAATGAGCAGTTCTTC,CASRGGRVNEQFF
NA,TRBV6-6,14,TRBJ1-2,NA,TGTGCCGGCTCAGGGTTGGAGAGTAACTATGGCTACACCTTC,CAGSGLESNYGYTF
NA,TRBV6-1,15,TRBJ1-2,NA,TGTGCCAGCAGTGAGTGGTCAGGAGGGGGTTATGGCTACACCTTC,CASSEWSGGGYGYTF